This entry is about one T cell receptor (beta chain). The target antigen is unknown. TCRdb re-analysed the 5' RACE reads in MiXCR, keeping a single row per CDR3 protein. The data contain approximately 180,000 distinct CDR3 sequences, approximately 16% of them singletons. This sample was taken from a study of T-cell memory formation after mild COVID-19. Study overall: Largely donor-specific TCR clusters were found.

Findings and caveats of the study: Contracting clones from day 15 to 85 had balanced CD4/CD8; later expanders favoured CD4+.

Germline-derived CDR1 and CDR2 are SGHTA and FQGNSA. The CDR3 totals 15 residues. The germline V and J ends were trimmed by 0 bases and 2 bases, with 11 bases remaining between them. The receptor's source is an adult woman who had mild COVID-19 (a few samples of this study predate the infection). Cell type and time point are not known. The source material was PBMCs or a T cell subset sorted from them (not recorded which). The J gene is TRBJ2-7, the V gene TRBV7-2; D may be TRBD2 (5 bases). Written as DNA, the CDR3 is TGTGCCAGCAGCTTAGCTGTAGCGCCTACCTACGAGCAGTACTTC. As protein: CASSLAVAPTYEQYF.